The 25 T cell receptor beta chains below come from one sample, sequenced in a study of neurological immune-mediated disorders. TCRdb itself ran the 5' RACE reads through MiXCR, one entry per CDR3 protein. The sample holds fewer than 75,000 distinct CDR3 sequences, around 3.7% seen once. The sequenced sample consisted of PBMCs. Receptors were obtained from a man aged 40-49 years with multiple sclerosis.

This clonotype was seen ten or more times. The chain is built from TRBV5-1 and TRBJ2-1; TRBD2 aligns across 8 bases. This CDR3 region has 16 residues. Per germline, CDR1 SGHRS and CDR2 YFSETQ. Trimming removed 4 bases from V and 3 bases from J; junction bases left unmatched: 9. Here the CDR3 DNA reads TGCGCCAGCAGCCCACCCTCGGCGGGAGGCTACAATGAGCAGTTCTTC. Translation: CASSPPSAGGYNEQFF.

This clonotype has ten or more counts. The chain joins TRBV14 to TRBJ2-3; D is unclear. Trimming took off 0 bases at V and 3 bases at J, with 4 bases between the two ends. The CDR3 sequence is 13 residues long. The germline gives CDR1 SGHDN, CDR2 FVKESK. The CDR3 loop is CASSQDLTDTQYF. In DNA form, the CDR3 reads TGTGCCAGCAGCCAAGATCTAACAGATACGCAGTATTTT. Using reference TRBV14 and TRBJ2-3 for the parts outside the CDR3, the full variable domain is EAGVTQFPSHSVIEKGQTVTLRCDPISGHDNLYWYRRVMGKEIKFLLHFVKESKQDESGMPNNRFLAERTGGTYSTLKVQPAELEDSGVYFCASSQDLTDTQYFGPGTRLTVL.

This clonotype was counted ten times or more. The chain combines TRBV7-8 with TRBJ2-7; 10 bases map to TRBD2. From germline, CDR1 is SGHVS and CDR2 FQNEAQ. J was trimmed by 1 base and V by 5 bases; bases with no gene match: 8. CDR3 length equals 16 residues. CDR3 residues: CASSRHLAGVSYEQYF. The CDR3 DNA is TGTGCCAGCAGCCGCCACCTAGCGGGAGTTTCCTACGAGCAGTACTTC.

This clonotype was seen many times. The genes are TRBV14 and TRBJ2-1; 8 bases line up with TRBD1. This CDR3 contains 14 residues. The V and J ends lost 3 bases and 10 bases, in that order; junction bases with no gene match: 8. The germline CDR1 and CDR2 sequences are SGHDN and FVKESK. The CDR3 DNA sequence: TGTGCCAGCAGCCACAGCCAGGGGGCGAAAGAGCAGTTCTTC. It is translated as CASSHSQGAKEQFF.

The J gene is TRBJ1-1, the V gene TRBV18; 10 bases fit TRBD1. The V and J ends lost 2 bases and 4 bases, in that order; junction bases with no gene match: 4. The CDR3 has 15 residues. The germline gives CDR1 KGHSH, CDR2 LQKENI. CDR3 sequence (DNA): TGTGCCAGCTCACCAAAGACAGGGGGCATCACTGAAGCTTTCTTT. Translating it yields CASSPKTGGITEAFF.

This clonotype appeared many times. The rearrangement links TRBV7-3 to TRBJ1-6; D gene ambiguous. V lost 9 bases, J lost 7 bases, and 7 bases lay in between. Germline lookup yields CDR1 SGHTA and CDR2 FQGTGA. The CDR3 spans 11 residues. CDR3 in amino acids: CASGWNSPLHF. The CDR3 DNA follows: TGTGCCAGTGGGTGGAATTCACCCCTCCACTTT.

By sample fraction, this clonotype is medium-sized. V and J are TRBV5-1 and TRBJ2-1; 10 nucleotides align to TRBD2. The CDR3 contains 16 residues. After removal of 4 bases from V and 4 bases from J, the junction contained 8 bases not matched to a gene. Germline-derived CDR1 and CDR2 are SGHRS and YFSETQ. The chain's CDR3 is CASSPNPSGSYNEQFF. In DNA form, the CDR3 reads TGCGCCAGCAGCCCCAACCCTAGCGGGAGTTACAATGAGCAGTTCTTC.

This clonotype showed up many times. The rearrangement uses TRBV5-1 and TRBJ1-1; the D is unclear. The V and J ends lost 6 bases and 1 base respectively, with 7 bases between them. The length of the CDR3 is 12 residues. CDR1 is SGHRS and CDR2 is YFSETQ in the germline V gene. CDR3: CASKAENTEAFF. DNA of the CDR3: TGCGCCAGCAAGGCAGAGAACACTGAAGCTTTCTTT.

This clonotype was recorded many times. This rearrangement joins TRBV12-3 or TRBV12-4 to TRBJ1-5; tentative D call: TRBD1 (5 bases). The V gene lost 0 bases and the J gene lost 2 bases, with 11 bases spanning the gap. The CDR3 contains 16 residues. CDR3 region: CASSLAPGVGNQPQHF. In DNA form, the CDR3 reads TGTGCCAGCAGTTTAGCCCCGGGGGTGGGCAATCAGCCCCAGCATTTT.

This clonotype was counted at least ten times. The J gene is TRBJ2-2, the V gene TRBV20-1, with 8 bases lining up with TRBD1. Germline V gives CDR1 DFQATT, CDR2 SNEGSKA (reference sequence). The CDR3 has 17 amino acids. With V trimmed by 0 bases and J by 6 bases, 12 bases remained unmatched. CDR3 nucleotide sequence: TGCAGTGCTAGAGATCTAGGGTCAGGGGGCAACGCCGGGGAGCTGTTTTTT. Translated, it gives CSARDLGSGGNAGELFF.

This clonotype was recorded at least ten times. The V gene is TRBV7-9, the J gene TRBJ2-5; 8 bases are a match to TRBD2. This CDR3 is 15 amino acids long. Losses at the gene ends were 3 bases for V and 8 bases for J; bases not matched to a gene: 11. From germline, CDR1 is SEHNR and CDR2 FQNEAQ (reference sequence). The CDR3 sequence is CASSFARGGEVTQYF. The CDR3 DNA reads as TGTGCCAGCAGCTTTGCCCGGGGGGGTGAGGTCACCCAGTACTTC.

There are many counts of this clonotype. The chain employs TRBV6-6 and TRBJ2-4, with D perhaps TRBD1 (6 bases). This CDR3 is built from 13 residues. Trimming removed 4 bases from V and 8 bases from J, with 12 bases in between. The germline gives CDR1 MNHNY, CDR2 SVGAGI (reference sequence). CDR3 region: CASSSTHRDIQYF. CDR3 sequence (DNA): TGTGCCAGCAGTTCGACCCACAGGGACATTCAGTACTTC.

This clonotype has at least ten counts. The chain employs TRBV12-3 or TRBV12-4 and TRBJ2-7; TRBD1 or TRBD2 may be the D gene (6 bases each). Trimming cost V 5 bases and J 5 bases, with 13 bases left between them. The CDR3 is 13 amino acids. CDR3 sequence: CASSRRGDHEQYF. The DNA for the CDR3 is TGTGCCAGCAGTAGGAGGGGGGACCACGAGCAGTACTTC.

This clonotype was counted at least ten times. V is TRBV5-1 and J is TRBJ2-1; 7 positions agree with TRBD2. CDR1 and CDR2 from the germline V gene are SGHRS and YFSETQ. This CDR3 is built from 13 residues. Trimming cost V 4 bases and J 4 bases; bases outside gene matches: 2. The CDR3 nucleotides are TGCGCCAGCAGCGGGGGGGGGTACAATGAGCAGTTCTTC. It translates to CASSGGGYNEQFF.

This clonotype was seen at least ten times. DNA for the CDR3: TGTGCCAGCAGACGACAGGAGAACTATGGCTACACCTTC. It specifies CASRRQENYGYTF. V usage is TRBV6-5 and J usage is TRBJ1-2, with a tentative D call TRBD1 (6 bases). The CDR3 is 13 residues long. Per the germline V gene, CDR1 is MNHEY and CDR2 is SVGAGI. Trimming took off 6 bases at V and 2 bases at J, with 10 bases between the two ends.

The chain has TRBV27 and TRBJ2-3; 9 bases agree with TRBD2. The germline V gene encodes CDR1 MNHEY and CDR2 SMNVEV (reference sequence). This CDR3 has 14 amino acids. After removal of 10 bases from V and 0 bases from J, the junction contained 5 bases not matched to a gene. CDR3 bases: TGTGCCACCAGACTAGCGGTTAGCACAGATACGCAGTATTTT. Translating it yields CATRLAVSTDTQYF.

A word on this clonotype: This may stem from a read error, because a much larger clone lies one nucleotide away. The chain employs TRBV9 and TRBJ2-1, with D hard to call. Trimming removed 7 bases from V and 4 bases from J, with 9 bases in between. The length of the CDR3 is 12 residues. Germline V gives CDR1 SGDLS, CDR2 YYNGEE. The CDR3 is CASGDEYNEQFF. The CDR3, as DNA: TGTGCCAGCGGCGACGAGTACAATGAGCAGTTCTTC.

This clonotype was recorded many times. The genes are TRBV7-9 and TRBJ2-1; D is unresolved. Per the germline V gene, CDR1 is SEHNR and CDR2 is FQNEAQ (reference sequence). Trimming left V 3 bases short and J 8 bases short, with 8 bases between. The CDR3 contains 12 residues. CDR3 protein: CASSFSAYEQFF. Written as DNA, the CDR3 is TGTGCCAGCAGCTTTTCGGCGTATGAGCAGTTCTTC.

In its sample, this clonotype was seen many times. The CDR3 region has the DNA TGTGCCAGCAGCTTGGCCCTGACTAGCGACACAGATACGCAGTATTTT. As protein: CASSLALTSDTDTQYF. The rearrangement links TRBV5-6 to TRBJ2-3; TRBD2 agrees at 8 bases. The junction had 5 bases not matched to a gene; V was cut back by 0 bases and J by 2 bases. Per the germline V gene, CDR1 is SGHDT and CDR2 is YYEEEE. This CDR3 contains 16 residues.

This clonotype occurred many times. V is TRBV6-5 and J is TRBJ2-3; 8 bases map to TRBD2. Per the germline V gene, CDR1 is MNHEY and CDR2 is SVGAGI. CDR3 length: 14 amino acids. V shed 3 bases, J shed 3 bases, and the junction held 2 bases outside the gene matches. CDR3 in amino acids: CASSYPGGTDTQYF. The CDR3 nucleotides read TGTGCCAGCAGTTATCCGGGGGGGACAGATACGCAGTATTTT.

This clonotype was seen ten or more times. The genes are TRBV20-1 and TRBJ2-1; TRBD1 matches 8 bases. The V segment lost 3 bases and the J segment 5 bases; nucleotides outside the gene matches: 6. The CDR3 has 14 residues. The germline V gene encodes CDR1 DFQATT and CDR2 SNEGSKA (reference sequence). CDR3 sequence: CSASHQDRDNEQFF. CDR3 coding DNA: TGCAGTGCTAGCCATCAGGACAGGGACAATGAGCAGTTCTTC.

This clonotype was recorded at least ten times. The chain joins TRBV20-1 to TRBJ2-1; the D is unclear. Germline V gives CDR1 DFQATT, CDR2 SNEGSKA (reference sequence). Trimming removed 0 bases from V and 10 bases from J, with 7 bases in between. There are 11 residues in the CDR3. The chain's CDR3 is CSARDRREQFF. DNA for the CDR3: TGCAGTGCTAGAGATAGGCGCGAGCAGTTCTTC.

In its sample, this clonotype was seen many times. The chain has TRBV15 and TRBJ2-1; D not certain. Germline CDR1 LNHNV, CDR2 YYDKDF (reference sequence). The CDR3 runs to 17 residues. Deletions cut 0 bases from V and 5 bases from J, with 17 bases between. Written as DNA, the CDR3 is TGTGCCACCAGCAGAGATCCCGCAGGTGGTGGGAACAATGAGCAGTTCTTC. Amino acid sequence: CATSRDPAGGGNNEQFF.

This clonotype was observed at least ten times. The chain uses TRBV20-1 and TRBJ2-3, with 10 bases identical to TRBD2. The CDR3 consists of 13 residues. Germline-derived CDR1 and CDR2 are DFQATT and SNEGSKA (reference sequence). The CDR3: CRATSGSTDTQYF. The CDR3 DNA reads TGCAGAGCGACTAGCGGGAGCACAGATACGCAGTATTTT.

This clonotype was seen at least ten times. V gene TRBV6-5 combines with J gene TRBJ1-3; 8 bases match TRBD1. Germline CDR1 is MNHEY and CDR2 is SVGAGI. The junction had 4 bases not matched to a gene; V was cut back by 5 bases and J by 7 bases. CDR3 length equals 13 residues. CDR3 bases: TGTGCCAGCAGTCCGGGGGACAGGAACACCATATATTTT. It is translated as CASSPGDRNTIYF.